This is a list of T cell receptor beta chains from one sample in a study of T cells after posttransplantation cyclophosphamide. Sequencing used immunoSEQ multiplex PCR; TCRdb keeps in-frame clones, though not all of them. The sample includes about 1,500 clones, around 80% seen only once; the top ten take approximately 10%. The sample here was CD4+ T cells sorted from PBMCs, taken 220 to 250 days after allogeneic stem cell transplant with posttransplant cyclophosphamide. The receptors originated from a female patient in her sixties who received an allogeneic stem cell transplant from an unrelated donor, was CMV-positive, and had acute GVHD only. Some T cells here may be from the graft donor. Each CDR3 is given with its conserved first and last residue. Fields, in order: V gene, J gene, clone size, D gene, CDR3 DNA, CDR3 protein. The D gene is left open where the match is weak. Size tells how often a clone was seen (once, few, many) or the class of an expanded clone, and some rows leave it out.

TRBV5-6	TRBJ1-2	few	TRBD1	TGTGCCAGCAGCGGGGGACAGGGGAGGGGTGGCTACACCTTC	CASSGGQGRGGYTF
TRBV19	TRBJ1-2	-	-	TGTGCCAGTAGTTCTTATGGCTACACCTTC	CASSSYGYTF
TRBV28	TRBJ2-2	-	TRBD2	TGTGCCAGCACCCCGTCCCCAGCGGGGTCCGGGGAGCTGTTTTTT	CASTPSPAGSGELFF
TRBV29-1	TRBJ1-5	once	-	TGCAGCGTTTCTGGGAGGAATCAGCCCCAGCATTTT	CSVSGRNQPQHF
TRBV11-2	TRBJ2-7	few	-	TGTGCCAGCAGCCAACAGGGTGGGTACGAGCAGTACTTC	CASSQQGGYEQYF
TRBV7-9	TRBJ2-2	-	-	TGTGCCAGCAGCTTTCTGAACACCGGGGAGCTGTTTTTT	CASSFLNTGELFF
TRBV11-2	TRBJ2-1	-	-	TGTGCCAGCAGCTTCCCCATTACCGGCGGGACCTCCTACAATGAGCAGTTCTTC	CASSFPITGGTSYNEQFF
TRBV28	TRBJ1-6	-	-	TGTGCCAGCAGTTTTCCCGATCTCAGGGGAAGGAGTTCACCCCTCCACTTT	CASSFPDLRGRSSPLHF
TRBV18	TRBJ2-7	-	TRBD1	TGTGCCAGCTCACCCAGCTCGGGACAGGGGGCGGTCGAGCAGTACTTC	CASSPSSGQGAVEQYF
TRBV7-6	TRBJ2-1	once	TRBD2	TGTGCCAGCAGTCCCAGGACTAGCGGGACCAGAAATGAGCAGTTCTTC	CASSPRTSGTRNEQFF
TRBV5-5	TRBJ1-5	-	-	TGTGCCAGCAGCTTGCGAGGTTTTGTAAATCAGCCCCAGCATTTT	CASSLRGFVNQPQHF
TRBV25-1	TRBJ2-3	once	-	TGTGCGACAGGACGGTCCACAGATACGCAGTATTTT	CATGRSTDTQYF
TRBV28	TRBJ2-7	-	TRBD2	TGTGCCAGCATACCGGTGGGCGGGAGTGGCTACGAGCAGTACTTC	CASIPVGGSGYEQYF
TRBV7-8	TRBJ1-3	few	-	TGTGCCAGCAGTCCTGGGACAGGAAACACCATATATTTT	CASSPGTGNTIYF
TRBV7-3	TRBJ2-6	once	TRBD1	TGTGCCAGCAGCACAGGGGGCACTGGGGCCAACGTCCTGACTTTC	CASSTGGTGANVLTF
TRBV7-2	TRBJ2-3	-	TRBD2	TGTGCCAGCAGCTTCCTAGCGGGGGGCACAGATACGCAGTATTTT	CASSFLAGGTDTQYF
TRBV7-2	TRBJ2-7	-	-	TGTGCCAGCAGCTTATTCGCGGGCGACACCTACGAGCAGTACTTC	CASSLFAGDTYEQYF
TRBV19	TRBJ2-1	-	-	TGTGCCAGTAGTATCCGGGAGACCCTCTACAATGAGCAGTTCTTC	CASSIRETLYNEQFF